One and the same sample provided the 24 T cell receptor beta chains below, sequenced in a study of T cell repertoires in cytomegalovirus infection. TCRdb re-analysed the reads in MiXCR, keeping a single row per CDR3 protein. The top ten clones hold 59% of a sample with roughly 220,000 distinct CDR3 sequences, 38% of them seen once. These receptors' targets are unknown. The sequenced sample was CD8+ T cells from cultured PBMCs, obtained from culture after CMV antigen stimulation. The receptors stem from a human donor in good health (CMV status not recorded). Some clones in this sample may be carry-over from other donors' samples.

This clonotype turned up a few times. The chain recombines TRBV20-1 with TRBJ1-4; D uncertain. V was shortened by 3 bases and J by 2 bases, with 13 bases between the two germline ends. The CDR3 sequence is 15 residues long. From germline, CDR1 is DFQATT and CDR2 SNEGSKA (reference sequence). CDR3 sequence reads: CSARWWGATNEKLFF. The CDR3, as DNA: TGCAGTGCTAGGTGGTGGGGAGCGACTAATGAAAAACTGTTTTTT.

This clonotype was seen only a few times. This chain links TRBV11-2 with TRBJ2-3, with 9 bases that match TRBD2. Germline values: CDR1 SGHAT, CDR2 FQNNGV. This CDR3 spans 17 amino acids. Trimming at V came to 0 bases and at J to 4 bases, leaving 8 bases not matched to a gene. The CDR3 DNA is TGTGCCAGCAGCTTAGATTTGGGACTAGCTGAGGCAGATACGCAGTATTTT. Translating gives CASSLDLGLAEADTQYF.

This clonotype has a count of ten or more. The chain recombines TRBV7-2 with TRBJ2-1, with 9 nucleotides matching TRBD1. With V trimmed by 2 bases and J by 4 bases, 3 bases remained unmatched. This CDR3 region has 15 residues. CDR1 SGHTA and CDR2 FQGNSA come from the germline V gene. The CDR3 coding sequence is TGTGCCAGCAGCTTAACTGGGACAGGGTACAATGAGCAGTTCTTC. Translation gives CASSLTGTGYNEQFF.

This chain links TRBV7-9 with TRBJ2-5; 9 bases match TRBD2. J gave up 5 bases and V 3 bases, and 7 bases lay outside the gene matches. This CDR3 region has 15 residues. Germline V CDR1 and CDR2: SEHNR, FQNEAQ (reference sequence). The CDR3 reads CASSFILAGVETQYF. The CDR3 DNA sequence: TGTGCCAGCAGCTTTATATTAGCGGGAGTGGAGACCCAGTACTTC.

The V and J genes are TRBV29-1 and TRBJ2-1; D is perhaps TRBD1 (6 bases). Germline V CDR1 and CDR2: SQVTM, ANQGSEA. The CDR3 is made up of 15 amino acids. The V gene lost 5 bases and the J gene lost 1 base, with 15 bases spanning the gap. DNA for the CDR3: TGCAGCGTTTTACCAGGGGATAGGTCCTACAATGAGCAGTTCTTC. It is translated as CSVLPGDRSYNEQFF.

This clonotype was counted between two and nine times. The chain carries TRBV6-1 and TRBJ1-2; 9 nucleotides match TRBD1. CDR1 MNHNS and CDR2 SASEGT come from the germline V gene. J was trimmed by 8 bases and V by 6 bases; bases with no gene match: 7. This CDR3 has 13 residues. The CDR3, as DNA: TGTGCCAGCAGGACAGGGGGGCTAAAAGGCTACACCTTC. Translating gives CASRTGGLKGYTF.

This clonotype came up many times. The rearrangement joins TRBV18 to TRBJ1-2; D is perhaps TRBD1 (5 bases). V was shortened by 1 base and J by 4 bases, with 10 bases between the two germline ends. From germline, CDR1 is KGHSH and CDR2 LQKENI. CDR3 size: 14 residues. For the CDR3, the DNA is TGTGCCAGCTCACCACGCAGGGAGATCTATGGCTACACCTTC. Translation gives CASSPRREIYGYTF.

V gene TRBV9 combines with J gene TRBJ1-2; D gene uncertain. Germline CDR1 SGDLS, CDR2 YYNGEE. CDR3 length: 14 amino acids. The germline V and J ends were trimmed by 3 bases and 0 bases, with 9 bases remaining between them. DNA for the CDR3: TGTGCCAGCAGCGGACCGGGTTCTAACTATGGCTACACCTTC. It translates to CASSGPGSNYGYTF.

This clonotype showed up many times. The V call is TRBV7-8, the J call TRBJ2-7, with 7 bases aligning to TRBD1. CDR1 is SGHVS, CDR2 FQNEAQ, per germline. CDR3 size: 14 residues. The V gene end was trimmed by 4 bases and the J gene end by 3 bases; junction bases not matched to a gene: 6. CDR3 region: CASSSRDSIYEQYF. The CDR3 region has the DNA TGTGCCAGCAGCTCCCGGGACAGTATCTACGAGCAGTACTTC.

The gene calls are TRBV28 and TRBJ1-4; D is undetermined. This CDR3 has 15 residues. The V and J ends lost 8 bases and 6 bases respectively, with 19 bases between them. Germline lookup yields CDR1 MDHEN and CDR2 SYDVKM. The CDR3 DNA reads TGTGCCAGCCGACCTTGGAGGGCTCGGTATGAAAAACTGTTTTTT. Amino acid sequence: CASRPWRARYEKLFF.

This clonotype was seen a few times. The CDR3 loop is CASSLVAGTPYEQYF. The CDR3 bases are TGTGCCAGCAGTTTGGTAGCGGGGACGCCCTACGAGCAGTACTTC. The chain employs TRBV28 and TRBJ2-7, with 8 bases fitting TRBD2. Germline values: CDR1 MDHEN, CDR2 SYDVKM. With V trimmed by 3 bases and J by 2 bases, 6 bases remained unmatched. The CDR3 covers 15 residues.

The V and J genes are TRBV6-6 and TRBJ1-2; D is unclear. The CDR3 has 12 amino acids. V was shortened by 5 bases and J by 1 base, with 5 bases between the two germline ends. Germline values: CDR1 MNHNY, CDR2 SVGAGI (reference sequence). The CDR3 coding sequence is TGTGCCAGCAGTCCTCATAACTATGGCTACACCTTC. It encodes CASSPHNYGYTF.

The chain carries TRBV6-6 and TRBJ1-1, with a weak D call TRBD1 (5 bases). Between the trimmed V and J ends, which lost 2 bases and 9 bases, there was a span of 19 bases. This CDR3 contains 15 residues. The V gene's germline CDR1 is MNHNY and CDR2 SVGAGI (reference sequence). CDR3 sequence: CASSYPQGVGTQAFF. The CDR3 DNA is TGTGCCAGCAGTTACCCGCAGGGTGTAGGAACCCAAGCTTTCTTT.

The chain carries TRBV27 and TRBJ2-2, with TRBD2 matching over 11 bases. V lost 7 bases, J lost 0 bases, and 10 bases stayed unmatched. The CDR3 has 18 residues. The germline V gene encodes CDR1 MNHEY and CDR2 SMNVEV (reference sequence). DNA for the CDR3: TGTGCCAGCATGGCACTAGCGGGAGAGGAGGCGAACACCGGGGAGCTGTTTTTT. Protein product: CASMALAGEEANTGELFF.

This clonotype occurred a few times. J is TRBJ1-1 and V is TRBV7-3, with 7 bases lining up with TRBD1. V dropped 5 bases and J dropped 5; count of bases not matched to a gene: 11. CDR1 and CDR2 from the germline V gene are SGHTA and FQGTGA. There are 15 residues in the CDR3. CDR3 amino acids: CASSESGTANTEAFF. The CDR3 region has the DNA TGTGCCAGCAGCGAGTCCGGGACAGCTAATACTGAAGCTTTCTTT.

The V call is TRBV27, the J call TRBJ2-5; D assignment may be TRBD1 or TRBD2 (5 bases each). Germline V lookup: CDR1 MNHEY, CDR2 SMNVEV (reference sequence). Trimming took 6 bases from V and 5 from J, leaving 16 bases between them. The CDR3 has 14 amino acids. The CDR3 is CASRPRGLPETQYF. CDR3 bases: TGTGCCAGCAGACCCCGGGGCCTCCCGGAGACCCAGTACTTC.

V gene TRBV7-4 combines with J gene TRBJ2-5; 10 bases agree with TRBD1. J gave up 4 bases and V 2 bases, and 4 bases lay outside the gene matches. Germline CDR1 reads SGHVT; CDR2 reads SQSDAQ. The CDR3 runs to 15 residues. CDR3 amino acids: CASSLMTGGGETQYF. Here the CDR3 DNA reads TGTGCCAGCAGCTTAATGACAGGGGGCGGAGAGACCCAGTACTTC.

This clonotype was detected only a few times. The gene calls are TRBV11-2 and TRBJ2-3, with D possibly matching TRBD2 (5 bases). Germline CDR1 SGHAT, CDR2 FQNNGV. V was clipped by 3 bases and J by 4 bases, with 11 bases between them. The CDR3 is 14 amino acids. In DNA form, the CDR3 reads TGTGCCAGCAGCTTGAGGGAGAGGCCAGATACGCAGTATTTT. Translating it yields CASSLRERPDTQYF.

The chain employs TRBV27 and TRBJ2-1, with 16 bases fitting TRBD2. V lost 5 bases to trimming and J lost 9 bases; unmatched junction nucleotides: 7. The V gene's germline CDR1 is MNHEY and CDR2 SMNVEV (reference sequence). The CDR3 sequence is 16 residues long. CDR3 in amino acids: CASSRSGTSGGVEQFF. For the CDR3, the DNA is TGTGCCAGCAGTCGCTCCGGGACTAGCGGGGGGGTTGAGCAGTTCTTC.

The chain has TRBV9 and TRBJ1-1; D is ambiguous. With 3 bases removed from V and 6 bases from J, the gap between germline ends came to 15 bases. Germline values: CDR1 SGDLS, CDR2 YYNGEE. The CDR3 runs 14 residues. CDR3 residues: CASSDVDLRPEAFF. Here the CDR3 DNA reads TGTGCCAGCAGCGATGTCGACTTACGGCCTGAAGCTTTCTTT.

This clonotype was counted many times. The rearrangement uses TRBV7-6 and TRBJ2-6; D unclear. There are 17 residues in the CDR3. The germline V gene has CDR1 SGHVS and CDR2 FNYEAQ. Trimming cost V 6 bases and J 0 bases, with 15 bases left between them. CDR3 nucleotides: TGTGCCAGCAGGGGTGGGTCTAATTTCTCTGGGGCCAACGTCCTGACTTTC. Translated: CASRGGSNFSGANVLTF.

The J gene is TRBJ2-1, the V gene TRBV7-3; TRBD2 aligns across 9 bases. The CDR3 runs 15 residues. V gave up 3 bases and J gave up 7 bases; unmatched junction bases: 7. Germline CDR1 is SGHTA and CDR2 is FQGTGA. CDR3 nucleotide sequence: TGTGCCAGCAGCTTTGGCGGGGGGGAATGGAATGAGCAGTTCTTC. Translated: CASSFGGGEWNEQFF.

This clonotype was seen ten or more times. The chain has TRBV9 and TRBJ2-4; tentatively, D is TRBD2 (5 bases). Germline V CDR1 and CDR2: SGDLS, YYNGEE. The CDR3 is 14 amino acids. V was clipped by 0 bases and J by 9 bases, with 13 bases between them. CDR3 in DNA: TGTGCCAGCAGCGTAGGGGGAGACGAGGGCATTCAGTACTTC. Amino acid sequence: CASSVGGDEGIQYF.

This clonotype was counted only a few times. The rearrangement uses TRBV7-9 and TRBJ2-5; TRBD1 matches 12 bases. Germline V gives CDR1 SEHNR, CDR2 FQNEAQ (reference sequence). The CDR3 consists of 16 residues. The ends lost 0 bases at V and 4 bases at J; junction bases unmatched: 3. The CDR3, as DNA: TGTGCCAGCAGCTTAGCGGGACAGGGGGCAGGAGAGACCCAGTACTTC. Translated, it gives CASSLAGQGAGETQYF.